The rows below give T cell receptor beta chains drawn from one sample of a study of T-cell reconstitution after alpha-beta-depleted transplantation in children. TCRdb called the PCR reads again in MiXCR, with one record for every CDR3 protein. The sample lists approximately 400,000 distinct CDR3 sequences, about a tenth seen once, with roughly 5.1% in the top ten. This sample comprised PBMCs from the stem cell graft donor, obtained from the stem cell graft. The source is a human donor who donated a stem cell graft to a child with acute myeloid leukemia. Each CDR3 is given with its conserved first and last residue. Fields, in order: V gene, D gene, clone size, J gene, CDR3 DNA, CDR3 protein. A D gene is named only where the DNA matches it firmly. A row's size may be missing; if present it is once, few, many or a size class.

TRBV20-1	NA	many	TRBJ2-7	TGCAGTGCCCCAACAGGACCCTACGAGCAGTACTTC	CSAPTGPYEQYF
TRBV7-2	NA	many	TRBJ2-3	TGTGCCAGCAGCTTAGATAGCGGAGACAATACGCAGTATTTT	CASSLDSGDNTQYF
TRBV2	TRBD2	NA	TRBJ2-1	TGTGCCAGCAGTGAACCTCCCCGCGGGACTAGGGGGTGGGATGAGCAGTTCTTC	CASSEPPRGTRGWDEQFF
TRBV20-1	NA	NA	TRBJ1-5	TGCAGTGCTAGCCCCGGAACAACGGACCAGCCCCAGCATTTT	CSASPGTTDQPQHF
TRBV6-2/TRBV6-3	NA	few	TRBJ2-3	TGTGCCAGCAGCAGAGGGCGAACAGATACGCAGTATTTT	CASSRGRTDTQYF
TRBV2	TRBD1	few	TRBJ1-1	TGTGCCAGCGCTAGAGGGGGCGCCACTGAAGCTTTCTTT	CASARGGATEAFF
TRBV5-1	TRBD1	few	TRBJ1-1	TGCGCCAGCAGAAGGACAGGGGTGGAAGGCACTGAAGCTTTCTTT	CASRRTGVEGTEAFF
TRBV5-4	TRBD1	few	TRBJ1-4	TGTGCCAGCAGCTTCACCGGGACAGCAGATGAAAAACTGTTTTTT	CASSFTGTADEKLFF
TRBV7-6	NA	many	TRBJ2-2	TGTGCCAGCAGTCACGGGAACACCGGGGAGCTGTTTTTT	CASSHGNTGELFF
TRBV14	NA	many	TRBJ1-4	TGTGCCAGCAGCCCTCGCCCGGGAATAGGGACTACAACTAATGAAAAACTGTTTTTT	CASSPRPGIGTTTNEKLFF
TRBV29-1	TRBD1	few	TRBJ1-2	TGCAGCGTTGGGGACAGGGCATTCCGGGGCTATGGCTACACCTTC	CSVGDRAFRGYGYTF
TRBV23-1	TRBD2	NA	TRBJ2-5	TGCGCCAGCAGTCAAACCAGAGCGGGGGCGCCCCAAGAGACCCAGTACTTC	CASSQTRAGAPQETQYF
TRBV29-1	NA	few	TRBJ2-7	TGCAGCGTTGCCCTTCAAACCTACGAGCAGTACTTC	CSVALQTYEQYF
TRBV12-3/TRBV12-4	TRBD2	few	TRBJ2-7	TGTGCCAGCAGTTTAGTTGTGGGAGGGCCGAAAGAGCAGTACTTC	CASSLVVGGPKEQYF
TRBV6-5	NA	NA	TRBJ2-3	TGTGCCAGCAGTTACCCCGACTCCCCACGTGAGTTTTCCGATACGCAGTATTTT	CASSYPDSPREFSDTQYF
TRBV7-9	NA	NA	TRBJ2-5	TGTGCCAGCAGTAGGGTAATCCAGACCCAGTACTTC	CASSRVIQTQYF
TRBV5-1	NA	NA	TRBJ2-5	TGCGCCAGCAGACCAGGGTTCCAAGAGACCCAGTACTTC	CASRPGFQETQYF
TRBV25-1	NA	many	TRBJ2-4	TGTGCCAGCAGTGCTTTTAGTGAGGCGGAACTAGAGCCCGCAGCCAAAAACATTCAGTACTTC	CASSAFSEAELEPAAKNIQYF
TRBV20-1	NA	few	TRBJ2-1	TGCAGTGCTAGAGCGGAGGGCGACTACAATGAGCAGTTCTTC	CSARAEGDYNEQFF
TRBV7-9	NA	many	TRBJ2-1	TGTGCCAGCAGCTTAGAAAGGGATGAGCAGTTCTTC	CASSLERDEQFF
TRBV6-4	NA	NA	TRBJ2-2	TGTGCCAGCAGTACAGGGACCACCGGGGAGCTGTTTTTT	CASSTGTTGELFF
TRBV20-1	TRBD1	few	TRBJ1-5	TGCAGTGCCGAACGACAGGGGGGTGGCAATCAGCCCCAGCATTTT	CSAERQGGGNQPQHF
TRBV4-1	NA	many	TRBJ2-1	TGCGCCAGCAGCCAAGATGGGGATGTTGAGCAGTTCTTC	CASSQDGDVEQFF
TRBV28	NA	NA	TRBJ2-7	TGTGCCAGCAGTTACATCAGGGGGGCCGCCGAATACGAGCAGTACTTC	CASSYIRGAAEYEQYF
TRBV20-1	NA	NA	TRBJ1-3	TGCAGTGCTAGTGACCCCCGGGGGGTTGTAAACACCATATATTTT	CSASDPRGVVNTIYF
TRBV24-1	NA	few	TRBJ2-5	TGTGCCACCAGTGACGAGAAGGATCTGAAAGAGACCCAGTACTTC	CATSDEKDLKETQYF
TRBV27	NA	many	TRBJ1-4	TGTGCCAGCAGTTTAAAGGCGGCAGGGACTGCAACTAATGAAAAACTGTTTTTT	CASSLKAAGTATNEKLFF
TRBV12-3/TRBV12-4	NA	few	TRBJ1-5	TGTGCCAGCAGCCATCCCGGTCAGCCCCAGCATTTT	CASSHPGQPQHF
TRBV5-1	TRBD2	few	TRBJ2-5	TGCGCCAGCAGCTCCATAGCGGGGGTACAAGAGACCCAGTACTTC	CASSSIAGVQETQYF
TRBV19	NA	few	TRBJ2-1	TGTGCCAGTAGTCGGCCAGGGCTTCGGCAGTTCTTC	CASSRPGLRQFF
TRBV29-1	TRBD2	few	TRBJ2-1	TGCAGCGCTTACCTGGGACTAGTTCGCAATGAGCAGTTCTTC	CSAYLGLVRNEQFF
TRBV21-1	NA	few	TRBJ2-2	TGTGCCAGCAGCAAAAACCCCCGGTGGAACACCGGGGAGCTGTTTTTT	CASSKNPRWNTGELFF
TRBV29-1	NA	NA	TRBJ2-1	TGCAGCGTTTACCAGGACAACTCCTACAATGAGCAGTTCTTC	CSVYQDNSYNEQFF
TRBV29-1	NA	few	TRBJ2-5	TGCAGCGCAGCAGCGTACCAAGAGACCCAGTACTTC	CSAAAYQETQYF
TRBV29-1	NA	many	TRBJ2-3	TGCAGCGTTGAAGGGGCAGGGGTCACAGATACGCAGTATTTT	CSVEGAGVTDTQYF
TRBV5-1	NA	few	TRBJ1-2	TGCGCCAGCAGCTTGCCAGGGGCAAGAGGCTACACCTTC	CASSLPGARGYTF
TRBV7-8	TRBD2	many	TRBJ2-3	TGTGCCAGCAGCTTAGGAGTAGCGGGATTCACAGATACGCAGTATTTT	CASSLGVAGFTDTQYF
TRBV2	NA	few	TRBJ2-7	TGTGCCAGCAGTACTTACGAGCAGTACTTC	CASSTYEQYF
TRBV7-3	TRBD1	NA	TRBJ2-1	TGTGCCAGCAGCATAACCGGGACAGACTACAATGAGCAGTTCTTC	CASSITGTDYNEQFF
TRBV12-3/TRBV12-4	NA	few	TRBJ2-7	TGTGCCAGCACTACGGGCCGGAGGGAGCAGTACTTC	CASTTGRREQYF
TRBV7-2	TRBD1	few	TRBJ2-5	TGTGCCAGCAGCTTTCAGGGGGATCAAGAGACCCAGTACTTC	CASSFQGDQETQYF
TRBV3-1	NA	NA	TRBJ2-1	TGTGCCAGCAGCCAAAAAGGGGGGCTTCAGGGTAGATCCTACAATGAGCAGTTCTTC	CASSQKGGLQGRSYNEQFF
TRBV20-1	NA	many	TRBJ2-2	TGCAGTGCCCCACAGAAGACCGGGGAGCTGTTTTTT	CSAPQKTGELFF
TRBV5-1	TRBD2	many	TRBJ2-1	TGCGCCAGCAGCCAGACTAGCGGTGGTTCCGAGCAGTTCTTC	CASSQTSGGSEQFF
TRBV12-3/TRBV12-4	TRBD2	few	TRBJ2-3	TGTGCCAGCAGTTTACGCCGGGGGGTCGGCACAGATACGCAGTATTTT	CASSLRRGVGTDTQYF
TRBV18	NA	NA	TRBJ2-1	TGTGCCAGCTCATCGGATGGGCAGCTAGAGCAGTTCTTC	CASSSDGQLEQFF
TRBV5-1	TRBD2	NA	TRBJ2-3	TGCGCCAGCAGCCCGATGACTAGCGGGGAAACAGATACGCAGTATTTT	CASSPMTSGETDTQYF
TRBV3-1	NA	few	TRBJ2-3	TGTGCCAGCAGCCAAGAAGGATCCCGCACAGATACGCAGTATTTT	CASSQEGSRTDTQYF
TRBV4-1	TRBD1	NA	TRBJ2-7	TGCGCCAGCAGCCAAGAGTTAGGGCAGGGGGATTACGAGCAGTACTTC	CASSQELGQGDYEQYF
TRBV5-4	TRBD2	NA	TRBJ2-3	TGTGCCAGCAGCGGGGGACTAGCGGGAGCTACAGATACGCAGTATTTT	CASSGGLAGATDTQYF